These T cell receptor beta chains were read from a single sample in a study of blood T cell repertoires in COVID-19. The assay was immunoSEQ multiplex PCR, and TCRdb's table has in-frame clones only and misses some. The table lists hundreds of thousands of clones, 89% of them singletons. Sequencing input: PBMCs or T cells enriched from blood (not recorded which). These receptors were obtained from a woman aged 40 to 50 who had recovered from COVID-19. Each CDR3 is given with its conserved first and last residue. A D gene is named only where the DNA matches it firmly.

d_gene	j_gene	v_gene	CDR3aa
-	TRBJ2-2	TRBV25-1	CASSDGGNIGGELFF
-	TRBJ1-4	TRBV6-5	CASSYVRGGEKLFF
-	TRBJ1-5	TRBV4-3	CASSQDPRAAQPQHF
TRBD1	TRBJ2-5	TRBV5-6	CASSWPDRGGETQYF
TRBD2	TRBJ2-7	TRBV30	CAWSGGKAGVDEQYF
-	TRBJ2-5	TRBV7-2	CASSFTGQETQYF
TRBD1	TRBJ2-5	TRBV2	CASQRDRGGQETQYF
TRBD1	TRBJ2-7	TRBV10-3	CAIIGQGQYEQYF
-	TRBJ1-3	TRBV7-2	CASSPDTPGNTIYF
TRBD1	TRBJ1-4	TRBV19	CASSSHTGTGDEKLFF
TRBD2	TRBJ2-1	TRBV7-3	CASSLGHGTSGTEQFF
TRBD1	TRBJ1-2	TRBV11-3	CASSLISGQSSGYTF
TRBD1	TRBJ2-1	TRBV28	CASSGATGALNEQFF
TRBD2	TRBJ2-7	TRBV30	CAWSRGGLSSYEQYF
TRBD1	TRBJ1-6	TRBV7-9	CASSPQGARNSPLHF
TRBD2	TRBJ2-5	TRBV7-2	CASKARGGQETQYF
-	TRBJ1-6	TRBV19	CASNGAGRSSPLHF
TRBD2	TRBJ2-3	TRBV28	CASRPPPGGGQDTQYF
TRBD1	TRBJ1-2	TRBV9	CASSVGQKEAYGYTF
-	TRBJ1-1	TRBV28	CASSLTGSLGTEAFF
-	TRBJ2-5	TRBV2	CASIRFRQEETQYF
TRBD2	TRBJ2-2	TRBV10-3	CATGSSGRNTGELFF
-	TRBJ2-3	TRBV4-2	CASSQLRGEGLGPFTQYF
TRBD2	TRBJ2-5	TRBV5-4	CASSLAGGGETQYF
-	TRBJ1-1	TRBV11-2	CASSLRGNTEAFF
-	TRBJ2-3	TRBV9	CASSVDGRGTDTQYF
-	TRBJ1-6	TRBV19	CASSISGDRNSPLHF
-	TRBJ2-4	TRBV28	CASSLPRGIVAKNIQYF
-	TRBJ1-3	TRBV4-1	CASTSGSSGNTIYF
-	TRBJ2-7	TRBV5-4	CASSPGGSRSSYEQYF
-	TRBJ2-1	TRBV5-1	CASSLDWQGRDNEQFF
TRBD2	TRBJ2-1	TRBV15	CATSRGRGYNEQFF
TRBD1	TRBJ2-5	TRBV11-3	CASSTDRGETQYF
TRBD2	TRBJ2-2	TRBV7-9	CASSFTRGGNTGELFF
-	TRBJ1-2	TRBV4-3	CASSPRADSEVANYGYTF
TRBD2	TRBJ2-3	TRBV6-5	CASRAREGPDTQYF
-	TRBJ2-6	TRBV9	CASSVDLAFGANVLTF